This TCR beta chain originates from a study of cytomegalovirus exposure and HLA in healthy donors. Study background: Assignment to the Caucasian-associated ancestry cluster applied to 75% to 85% of the roughly 420 genotyped donors.

Regarding this clone: Its antigen is unknown.

General study results and limits: As confirmed in vitro, three CMV-associated chains were specific for CMV antigens.

It was with 60 Vbeta and 13 Jbeta primers that the PCR ran. Repertoires were generated with immunoSEQ multiplex PCR, while TCRdb's copy carries only in-frame clones and drops some. The sample lists about 160,000 clones, about three quarters seen once, with 2.5% to 3.5% in the top ten. V shed 4 bases, J shed 0 bases, and the junction held 7 bases outside the gene matches. The CDR3 covers 17 residues. Germline V gene data show CDR1 as MNHNS and CDR2 as SASEGT. V usage is TRBV6-1 and J usage is TRBJ2-4, with 9 bases identical to TRBD1. The sequence was collected from a woman between 40 and 50 years old in good health and CMV-seronegative. The specimen sequenced was PBMCs. This CDR3 is CASSVRTGELAKNIQYF. CDR3 coding DNA: TGTGCCAGCAGTGTACGGACAGGGGAGTTAGCCAAAAACATTCAGTACTTC.